A selection of T cell receptor beta chains follows, all from one sample in a study of control samples from healthy donors and cancer patients. Assay used: immunoSEQ multiplex PCR; TCRdb lists only in-frame clones, some missing. The table records 60,000 or so clones, about 96% of them present only once. Sequenced: blood. These receptors all stem from a woman under 30 in good health. CDR3s include the opening cysteine and the closing phenylalanine or tryptophan. Each record gives: J gene, V gene, D gene, clone size, CDR3 DNA, CDR3 protein. D genes are given only for firm matches. Size is stated for part of the rows, as once, few or many counts, or as a class when the clone is expanded.

J gene: TRBJ1-2; V gene: TRBV4-1; D gene: TRBD1; clone size: .; CDR3 DNA: TGCGCCAGCAGCCAATTCCTACCGGGACAGGGGGACTATGGCTACACCTTC; CDR3 protein: CASSQFLPGQGDYGYTF
J gene: TRBJ2-5; V gene: TRBV18; D gene: .; clone size: .; CDR3 DNA: TGTGCCAGCTCACCTTCATTGTCGGAGACCCAGTACTTC; CDR3 protein: CASSPSLSETQYF
J gene: TRBJ1-1; V gene: TRBV18; D gene: .; clone size: once; CDR3 DNA: TGTGCCAGCTCACCACTATTCGACCCGAACACTGAAGCTTTCTTT; CDR3 protein: CASSPLFDPNTEAFF
J gene: TRBJ1-2; V gene: TRBV20-1; D gene: .; clone size: .; CDR3 DNA: TGCAGTGCTGGGCGGCCCCATGGCTACACCTTC; CDR3 protein: CSAGRPHGYTF
J gene: TRBJ2-7; V gene: TRBV3-1/TRBV3-2; D gene: TRBD1; clone size: .; CDR3 DNA: TGTGCCAGCAGCCCTCCTCAGGGGGTAATCGGGGAGCAGTACTTC; CDR3 protein: CASSPPQGVIGEQYF
J gene: TRBJ2-7; V gene: TRBV18; D gene: .; clone size: once; CDR3 DNA: TGTGCCAGCTCACCGAGCCAGGGAGACGAGCAGTACTTC; CDR3 protein: CASSPSQGDEQYF
J gene: TRBJ2-7; V gene: TRBV7-9; D gene: .; clone size: .; CDR3 DNA: TGTGCCAGCAGCCCATCCTACGAGCAGTACTTC; CDR3 protein: CASSPSYEQYF
J gene: TRBJ1-5; V gene: TRBV28; D gene: .; clone size: .; CDR3 DNA: TGTGCCAGCAGTTTATTAGCAGGGCCCAATCAGCCCCAGCATTTT; CDR3 protein: CASSLLAGPNQPQHF
J gene: TRBJ1-5; V gene: TRBV12-3/TRBV12-4; D gene: .; clone size: .; CDR3 DNA: TGTGCCAGCAGCACCTCCCAGAAGCAGCCCCAGCATTTT; CDR3 protein: CASSTSQKQPQHF
J gene: TRBJ1-1; V gene: TRBV12-3/TRBV12-4; D gene: .; clone size: .; CDR3 DNA: TGTGCCAGCAGTTTTGTTGCTGGGACTGAAGCTTTCTTT; CDR3 protein: CASSFVAGTEAFF
J gene: TRBJ2-7; V gene: TRBV11-2; D gene: .; clone size: .; CDR3 DNA: TGTGCCAGCAGCTTAGATGGCCTCCTTGGCTTC; CDR3 protein: CASSLDGLLGF
J gene: TRBJ1-2; V gene: TRBV27; D gene: .; clone size: .; CDR3 DNA: TGTGCCAGCAGTTCGCTTAGACTGGTAAACTATGGCTACACCTTC; CDR3 protein: CASSSLRLVNYGYTF